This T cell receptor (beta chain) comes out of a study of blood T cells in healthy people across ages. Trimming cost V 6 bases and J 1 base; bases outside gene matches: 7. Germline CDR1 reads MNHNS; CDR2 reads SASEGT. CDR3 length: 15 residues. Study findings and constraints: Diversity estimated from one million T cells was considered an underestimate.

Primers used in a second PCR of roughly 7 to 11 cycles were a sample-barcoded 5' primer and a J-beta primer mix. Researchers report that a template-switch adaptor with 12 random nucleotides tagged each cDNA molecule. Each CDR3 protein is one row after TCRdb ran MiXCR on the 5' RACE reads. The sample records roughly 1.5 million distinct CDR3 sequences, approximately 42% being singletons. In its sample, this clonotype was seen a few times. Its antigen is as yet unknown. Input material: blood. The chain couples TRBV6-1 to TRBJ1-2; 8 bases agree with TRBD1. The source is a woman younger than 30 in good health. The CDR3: CASSRDRPINYGYTF. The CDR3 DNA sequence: TGTGCCAGCAGCCGGGACAGGCCTATTAACTATGGCTACACCTTC.